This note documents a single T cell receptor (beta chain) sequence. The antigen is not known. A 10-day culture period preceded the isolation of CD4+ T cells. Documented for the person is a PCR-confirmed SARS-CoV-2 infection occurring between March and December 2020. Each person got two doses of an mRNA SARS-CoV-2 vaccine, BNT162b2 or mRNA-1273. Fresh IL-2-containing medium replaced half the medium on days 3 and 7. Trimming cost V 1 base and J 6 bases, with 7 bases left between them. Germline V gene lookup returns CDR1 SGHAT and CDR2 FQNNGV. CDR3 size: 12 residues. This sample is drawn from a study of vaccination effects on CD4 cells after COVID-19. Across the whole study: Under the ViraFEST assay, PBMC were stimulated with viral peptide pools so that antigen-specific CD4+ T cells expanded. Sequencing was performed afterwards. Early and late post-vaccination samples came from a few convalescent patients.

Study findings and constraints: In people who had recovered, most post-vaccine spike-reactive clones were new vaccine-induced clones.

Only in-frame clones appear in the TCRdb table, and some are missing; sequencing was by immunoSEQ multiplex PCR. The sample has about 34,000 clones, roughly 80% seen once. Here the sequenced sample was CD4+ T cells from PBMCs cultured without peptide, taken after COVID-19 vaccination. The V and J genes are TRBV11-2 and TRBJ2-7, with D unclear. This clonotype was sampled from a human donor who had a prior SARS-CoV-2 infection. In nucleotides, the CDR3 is TGTGCCAGCAGCTTAGTAAGCGCCGAGCAGTACTTC. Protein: CASSLVSAEQYF.